The next 7 T cell receptor beta chains were all read from a single sample in a study of cytomegalovirus exposure and HLA in healthy donors. 60 Vbeta and 13 Jbeta primers were used in PCR. Sequenced by immunoSEQ multiplex PCR; TCRdb stores in-frame clones only, minus some. This table has 100,000 to 150,000 clones, roughly 74% appearing once. The sequencing input was PBMCs. The receptors were sampled from a woman between 45 and 60 years old in good health and CMV-seropositive.

CDR3 in DNA: TGTGCCATCAGTGAGTCGGCAGGGGGAGAGCAGTACTTC. It is translated as CAISESAGGEQYF. The chain carries TRBV10-3 and TRBJ2-7; 7 positions match TRBD1. V dropped 0 bases and J dropped 7; count of bases not matched to a gene: 3. CDR1 and CDR2 from the germline V gene are ENHRY and SYGVKD. The CDR3 totals 13 residues.

In this sample, this clone turned up a few times. Other DNA sequences in this sample translate to the same CDR3. The chain recombines TRBV5-5 with TRBJ1-5, with a possible D match to TRBD1 (5 bases). Deletions cut 5 bases from V and 0 bases from J, with 12 bases between. Per the germline V gene, CDR1 is SGHKS and CDR2 is YYEKEE (reference sequence). The CDR3 covers 15 residues. The CDR3 coding sequence is TGTGCCAGCAGGCCGGACACGTATAGCAATCAGCCCCAGCATTTT. Its translation: CASRPDTYSNQPQHF.

This chain joins TRBV14 and TRBJ2-5; 11 bases match TRBD2. Per germline, CDR1 SGHDN and CDR2 FVKESK. J was trimmed by 7 bases and V by 4 bases; bases with no gene match: 2. This CDR3 is built from 13 residues. The CDR3 sequence is CASSPGLAGTQYF. Here the CDR3 DNA reads TGTGCCAGCAGCCCCGGACTAGCGGGGACCCAGTACTTC. Full variable domain (outside the CDR3, taken from reference TRBV14 and TRBJ2-5): EAGVTQFPSHSVIEKGQTVTLRCDPISGHDNLYWYRRVMGKEIKFLLHFVKESKQDESGMPNNRFLAERTGGTYSTLKVQPAELEDSGVYFCASSPGLAGTQYFGPGTRLLVL.

V usage is TRBV7-8 and J usage is TRBJ1-2; tentatively, D is TRBD1 (6 bases). The CDR3 contains 13 residues. Germline V gives CDR1 SGHVS, CDR2 FQNEAQ. V shed 8 bases and J shed 8 bases, with 18 bases lying between them. The CDR3 coding sequence is TGTGCCAGCGGGTCGAGGGGGGGGCGCGGCTACACCTTC. Its translation: CASGSRGGRGYTF.

The V and J genes are TRBV5-1 and TRBJ1-2, with D hard to call. Trimming shortened V by 0 bases and J by 4 bases, and 7 bases separated the two germline ends. Germline V gives CDR1 SGHRS, CDR2 YFSETQ. This CDR3 comprises 13 residues. CDR3 DNA: TGCGCCAGCAGCTTGGAAACGCGCTATGGCTACACCTTC. It translates to CASSLETRYGYTF.

The rearrangement joins TRBV18 to TRBJ2-7, with 12 bases aligning to TRBD2. This CDR3 is built from 15 residues. Germline CDR1 KGHSH, CDR2 LQKENI. V dropped 4 bases and J dropped 2; count of bases not matched to a gene: 3. The CDR3 sequence: CASSLTSGGAYEQYF. The CDR3 coding sequence is TGTGCCAGCTCACTGACTAGCGGGGGAGCCTACGAGCAGTACTTC.

This sequence joins TRBV9 and TRBJ1-5; no definite D call. From germline, CDR1 is SGDLS and CDR2 YYNGEE. Trimming shortened V by 0 bases and J by 3 bases, and 10 bases separated the two germline ends. The CDR3 covers 15 residues. In DNA form, the CDR3 reads TGTGCCAGCAGCGTAGGGTGGGGAGACAATCAGCCCCAGCATTTT. This encodes CASSVGWGDNQPQHF.